These T cell receptor beta chains were read from a single sample in a study of tumor-infiltrating lymphocytes in primary liver carcinoma. From the multiplex PCR reads, TCRdb called clonotypes with MiXCR, one entry per CDR3 protein. This repertoire shows 300,000 to 400,000 distinct CDR3 sequences, approximately 65% found once; its top ten account for about 6.5%. The sequenced sample consisted of peripheral blood. The receptors originated from a middle-aged man with primary liver carcinoma and hepatitis B virus infection. Both conserved end residues are part of each CDR3. A D gene is named only where the DNA matches it firmly. For some rows the clone size is stated as once, few or many, or as a class when expanded; others skip it.

TGTGCCAGCGGCGGTCTCGATCAGCCCCAGCATTTT	CASGGLDQPQHF	12	TRBV6-5	TRBJ1-5	few	.
TGTGCCAGCAGAGACGGACAGGGTAAGGACGAGCAGTACTTC	CASRDGQGKDEQYF	14	TRBV12-3/TRBV12-4	TRBJ2-7	many	TRBD1
TGTGCCAGCAGTAGGACAGGGGACAACTATGGCTACACCTTC	CASSRTGDNYGYTF	14	TRBV6-1	TRBJ1-2	few	TRBD1
TGTGTCAGCAGCCGGGGGGGAGCCGAGATCCAGTACTTC	CVSSRGGAEIQYF	13	TRBV11-3	TRBJ2-5	.	TRBD2
TGCGCCAGCAGCCGATTCGGGGGTTACCAAGAGACCCAGTACTTC	CASSRFGGYQETQYF	15	TRBV4-1	TRBJ2-5	many	.
TGTACCAGCAGCTTAATCGGGACCGGGGAGCTATTTTTT	CTSSLIGTGELFF	13	TRBV11-3	TRBJ2-2	.	.
TGTGCCAGCAGCTTAGAGAGGGACCGCTACAATGAGCAGTTCTTC	CASSLERDRYNEQFF	15	TRBV11-2	TRBJ2-1	many	.
TGTGCCAGCAGCGACGGGGAGATGGGACTAGCGCGCACAGATACGCAGTATTTT	CASSDGEMGLARTDTQYF	18	TRBV6-1	TRBJ2-3	.	TRBD2
TGTGCCAGCAGCGAAGCGTGGGTCAGCACAGATACGCAATACTTT	CASSEAWVSTDTQYF	15	TRBV11-2	TRBJ2-3	.	.
TGTGCCAGCCCGGGGGACAGGGTCTCCTACGAGCAGTACTTC	CASPGDRVSYEQYF	14	TRBV6-4	TRBJ2-7	.	TRBD1
TGTGCCAGCCACGAACAGGACGGGAGGAAGGAGACAGATACGCAGTATTTT	CASHEQDGRKETDTQYF	17	TRBV6-5	TRBJ2-3	many	TRBD2
TGTGCCAGCAGCGCGCCGGGACTAGCGGAAAAAAAGTTCTTC	CASSAPGLAEKKFF	14	TRBV7-9	TRBJ2-1	.	TRBD2
TGTGCCAGCAGCTTAGGGGGGCGGCCCCCCAGGGACGAGCAGTACTTC	CASSLGGRPPRDEQYF	16	TRBV11-1	TRBJ2-7	many	.
TGCGCCAGCAGCTCCTCTCCGTTTGGTGGGGCCAACGTCCTGACTTTC	CASSSSPFGGANVLTF	16	TRBV5-1	TRBJ2-6	.	.
TGTGCCAGCAGCTTAATGTCAAGTGCCGAGCAGTACTTC	CASSLMSSAEQYF	13	TRBV11-3	TRBJ2-7	many	.
TGCAGTGGCCAGACAGGGGGCGACCAGCAGTACTTC	CSGQTGGDQQYF	12	TRBV29-1	TRBJ2-7	.	TRBD1
TGTGCCAGCAGCTTAACAGGGGCCTGGAACGCTGAAGCTTTCTTT	CASSLTGAWNAEAFF	15	TRBV11-2	TRBJ1-1	.	TRBD1
TGTGCCAGCAGCCCGGGACAGGAAAAGTCCTACAATGAGCAGTTCTTC	CASSPGQEKSYNEQFF	16	TRBV5-4	TRBJ2-1	few	TRBD1
TGCGCCAGCGTTCTCATAGGATCGGAAGCTTTCTTT	CASVLIGSEAFF	12	TRBV5-1	TRBJ1-1	.	.
TGTGCCAGCAGTCACCTTGGCGAGACCCAGTACTTC	CASSHLGETQYF	12	TRBV28	TRBJ2-5	.	.
TGTGCCAGCAGGGCCAGGAGCGGGGCCTACAATGAGCAGTTCTTC	CASRARSGAYNEQFF	15	TRBV2	TRBJ2-1	.	TRBD2
TGTGCCAGCAACCACCGACGGGTCTCCTACATTGAGCTGTTCTTC	CASNHRRVSYIELFF	15	TRBV12-3/TRBV12-4	TRBJ2-1	.	.
TGTGCCACCAAGGAACCCTGGGATACCGGTGAGCCGTTTTTT	CATKEPWDTGEPFF	14	TRBV11-1	TRBJ2-2	.	.
TGTGCCGGCAGGGGAGTTACGATCTCTGGGGCCAACGTCCTGACTTTC	CAGRGVTISGANVLTF	16	TRBV11-2	TRBJ2-6	.	.
TGCGCCAGCAGAAGAACCGAAGGGAGCCAAGAGACCCAGTACTTC	CASRRTEGSQETQYF	15	TRBV5-1	TRBJ2-5	few	.
TGTGCCAGCAGCTTGATTAACACCGGGGGGCTGTTTTTT	CASSLINTGGLFF	13	TRBV11-2	TRBJ2-2	.	.
TGTGCCAGCAGTTACCAGGGACTAGCGAGTTTCCACGAGCAGTACTTC	CASSYQGLASFHEQYF	16	TRBV6-5	TRBJ2-7	many	TRBD2
TGTGCCAGCAGCTTCCGGGACCCCTACAACGAGCAGTACTTC	CASSFRDPYNEQYF	14	TRBV11-1	TRBJ2-7	.	.
TGTGCCAGCAGCCGAGGGGCGGCTGAACCCGATACACAGTATTTT	CASSRGAAEPDTQYF	15	TRBV6-5	TRBJ2-3	.	.
TGTGCCAGCAGTTACGCACAGGGAGCTGAAGCTTTCTTT	CASSYAQGAEAFF	13	TRBV6-6	TRBJ1-1	many	.
TGCGGCGTCTTAACCTTTGACAGGGGTAGGGGCACTGAAGCTTTCTTT	CGVLTFDRGRGTEAFF	16	TRBV29-1	TRBJ1-1	.	TRBD1
TGTGCCAGCAGCTGGGTCGGGGGCGAAGAGGCCCAGTACTTC	CASSWVGGEEAQYF	14	TRBV5-4	TRBJ2-5	.	.
TGTGCCTGCCATATGGCGGAATGGGGGGAGTTGAATGAGCAGTTCTTC	CACHMAEWGELNEQFF	16	TRBV11-1	TRBJ2-1	.	.
TGTGCCAGCAGTGACCTACTAGCGGGCGTTTTCGGGGAGCTGTTTTTT	CASSDLLAGVFGELFF	16	TRBV6-1	TRBJ2-2	many	TRBD2
TGTGCCAGCAGTGAAGCGACTAGCGGGAGGGGGCGGGAGCAGTTCTTC	CASSEATSGRGREQFF	16	TRBV6-1	TRBJ2-1	medium-sized	TRBD2
TGTGCCATCAGTGGCGGGACGGGTCAAGAGACCCAGTACTTC	CAISGGTGQETQYF	14	TRBV10-3	TRBJ2-5	many	.
TGTGCCAGCAACTTAGTTGGGGACAGAAAGAACACCGGGGAGCCGTTTTTT	CASNLVGDRKNTGEPFF	17	TRBV11-2	TRBJ2-2	.	TRBD1
TGTGCCAGCAGCTTGGTTGGGACAGGGGGCGGCAGGGAGCTGTTTTTT	CASSLVGTGGGRELFF	16	TRBV5-5	TRBJ2-2	.	TRBD1